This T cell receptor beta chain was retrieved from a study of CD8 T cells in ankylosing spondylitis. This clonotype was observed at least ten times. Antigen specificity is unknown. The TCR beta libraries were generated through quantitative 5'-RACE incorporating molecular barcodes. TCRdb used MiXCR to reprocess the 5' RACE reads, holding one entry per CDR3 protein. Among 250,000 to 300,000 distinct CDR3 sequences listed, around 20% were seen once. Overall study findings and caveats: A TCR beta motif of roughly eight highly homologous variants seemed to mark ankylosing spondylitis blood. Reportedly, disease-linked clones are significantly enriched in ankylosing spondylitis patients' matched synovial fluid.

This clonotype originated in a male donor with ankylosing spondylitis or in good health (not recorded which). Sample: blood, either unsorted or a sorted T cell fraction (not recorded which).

The CDR3 is CASSLATGQGSGELFF. CDR3 sequence (DNA): TGCGCCAGCAGCTTGGCCACGGGACAGGGGTCCGGGGAGCTGTTTTTT. The chain is built from TRBV5-1 and TRBJ2-2; 10 nucleotides line up with TRBD1. V gave up 0 bases and J gave up 6 bases; unmatched junction bases: 5. Germline V gene sequence: CDR1 SGHRS, CDR2 YFSETQ. The CDR3 totals 16 residues.